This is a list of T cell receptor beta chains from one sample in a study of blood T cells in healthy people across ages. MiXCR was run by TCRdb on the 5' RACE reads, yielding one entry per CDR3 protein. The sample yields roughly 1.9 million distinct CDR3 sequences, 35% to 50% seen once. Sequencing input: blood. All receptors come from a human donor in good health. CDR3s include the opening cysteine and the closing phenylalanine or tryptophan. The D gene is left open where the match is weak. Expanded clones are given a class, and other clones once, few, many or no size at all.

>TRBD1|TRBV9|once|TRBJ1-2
TGTGCCAGCAGTGAGGGACAGGCGTACTATGGCTACACCTTC
CASSEGQAYYGYTF
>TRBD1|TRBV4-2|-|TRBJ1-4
TGTGCCAGCAGCCAAGTGTGGGACAGTGATGGAAAACTGTTTTTT
CASSQVWDSDGKLFF
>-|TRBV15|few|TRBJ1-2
TGTGCCACCAGCAGAGATATACTCTGGGGACGGAATGGCTACACCTTC
CATSRDILWGRNGYTF
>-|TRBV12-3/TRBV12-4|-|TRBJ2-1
TGTGCCAGCAGTACTTTGAGCTTTAGCACCGAGCAGTTCTTC
CASSTLSFSTEQFF
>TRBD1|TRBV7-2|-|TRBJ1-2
TGTGCCAGCAGCGGGGACAGGGTTGGCCTCTATGGCTACACCTTC
CASSGDRVGLYGYTF
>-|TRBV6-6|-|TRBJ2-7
TGTGCCAGCAGCCAACTGGGTTGGCGGGGGCACTACGAGCAGTACTTC
CASSQLGWRGHYEQYF
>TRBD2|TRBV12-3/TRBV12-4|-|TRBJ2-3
TGTGCCAGCAGAGCTAGCGGGGGGGCGGATACGCAGTATTTT
CASRASGGADTQYF
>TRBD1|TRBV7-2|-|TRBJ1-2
TGTGCCAGCATCCAGGGGGCGTGGGGCTACACCTTC
CASIQGAWGYTF
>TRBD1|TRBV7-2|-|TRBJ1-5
TGTGCCAGCAGCGATTCGACAGGGCCCAATCAGCCCCAGCATTTT
CASSDSTGPNQPQHF
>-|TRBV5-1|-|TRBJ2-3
TGCGCCAGCAGCTTGGACAGCCGCACAGATACGCAGTATTTT
CASSLDSRTDTQYF
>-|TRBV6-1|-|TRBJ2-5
TGTGCCAGCAGGGAAGGCGGGGATGAGACCCAGTACTTC
CASREGGDETQYF
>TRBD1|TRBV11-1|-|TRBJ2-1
TGTGCCAGCAGCCTCGGACAGGGAGGTTGGGAGACCCAGTTCTTC
CASSLGQGGWETQFF
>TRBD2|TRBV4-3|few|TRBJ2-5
TGCGCCAGCAGCCAAGATTTGGCTAGGGACTACGAGCGGTACTTC
CASSQDLARDYERYF
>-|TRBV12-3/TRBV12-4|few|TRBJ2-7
TGTGCCAGCAGTTTAGGCCGCGACTACTCCTACGAGCAGTACTTC
CASSLGRDYSYEQYF
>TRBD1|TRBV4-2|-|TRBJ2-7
TGTGCCAGCAGCCAAGAACAGGGGTGGATCTACGAGCAGTACTTC
CASSQEQGWIYEQYF
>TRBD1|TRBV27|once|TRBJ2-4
TGTGCCAGCAGGGCGGGACAGGTAATAGGGGAGCAGTACTTC
CASRAGQVIGEQYF